The 23 T cell receptor beta chains in this list originate from one sample, sequenced in a study of T cells in localized non-small cell lung cancer. Clones were sequenced by immunoSEQ multiplex PCR, and TCRdb holds only the in-frame ones, with some missing. The repertoire consists of about 7,600 clones, with approximately 59% occurring once and the leading ten covering roughly 7.4%. The source material was lymph node tissue, sampled before any cancer treatment. These receptors all come from a male donor at least 60 years old with stage I squamous cell lung carcinoma.

The genes are TRBV1 and TRBJ1-3. TRBV1 is flagged as a pseudogene. This CDR3 region has 12 residues. The CDR3 bases are TGCACCAGCAGCCCACCTAGAAACACCATATATTTT. Encoded protein: CTSSPPRNTIYF.

The rearrangement joins TRBV29-1 to TRBJ1-1, with D maybe TRBD1 (6 bases). CDR3 length: 12 amino acids. The germline V gene has CDR1 SQVTM and CDR2 ANQGSEA. Trimming pared 5 bases from V and 1 base from J, leaving 8 bases between. The CDR3 sequence: CSVRTENTEAFF. The DNA for the CDR3 is TGCAGCGTTCGGACAGAGAACACTGAAGCTTTCTTT.

CDR3 DNA sequence: TGTGCCAGCAGCCAGAGGAACAGCCCAGGCTACACCTTC. It specifies CASSQRNSPGYTF. This chain connects TRBV16 to TRBJ1-2; D is undetermined. The CDR3 has 13 residues. CDR1 is KGHSY and CDR2 is FQNENV in the germline V gene. Trimming left V 3 bases short and J 8 bases short, with 13 bases between.

The CDR3 is CASSIHQGAREKLFF. The DNA for the CDR3 is TGTGCCAGTAGTATTCATCAGGGGGCGCGCGAAAAACTGTTTTTT. This sequence joins TRBV19 and TRBJ1-4; 8 bases agree with TRBD1. The CDR3 is 15 residues long. After removal of 3 bases from V and 8 bases from J, the junction contained 8 bases not matched to a gene. CDR1 is LNHDA, CDR2 SQIVND, per germline (reference sequence).

This clone turned up a few times. The chain links TRBV6-8 to TRBJ1-4; D is unclear. The CDR3 is made up of 15 amino acids. Germline CDR1 reads MNHGY; CDR2 reads SAAAGT. The germline V and J ends were trimmed by 5 bases and 5 bases, with 15 bases remaining between them. CDR3 loop: CASSGPGRGNEKLFF. CDR3 sequence (DNA): TGTGCCAGCAGTGGACCGGGCCGAGGCAATGAAAAACTGTTTTTT.

The genes are TRBV18 and TRBJ2-1; the D is unclear. V lost 3 bases, J lost 6 bases, and 9 bases lay in between. The V gene's germline CDR1 is KGHSH and CDR2 LQKENI. This CDR3 is built from 13 residues. CDR3 DNA sequence: TGTGCCAGCTCACCTAGCTTGGGCAATGAGCAGTTCTTC. Protein: CASSPSLGNEQFF.

Of note for this clone: In the same sample, other DNA sequences code for this CDR3. This rearrangement joins TRBV28 to TRBJ2-4, with no clear D. Germline loops: CDR1 MDHEN, CDR2 SYDVKM. CDR3 length equals 12 residues. V was clipped by 8 bases and J by 0 bases, with 5 bases between them. The CDR3 sequence: CASGLAKNIQYF. The CDR3 nucleotides read TGTGCCAGCGGGTTAGCCAAAAACATTCAGTACTTC.

This rearrangement joins TRBV5-1 to TRBJ1-3; D uncertain. This CDR3 has 14 amino acids. CDR1 is SGHRS, CDR2 YFSETQ, per germline. V lost 4 bases and J lost 3, with 11 bases in between. The chain's CDR3 is CASSEGPLGNTIYF. For the CDR3, the DNA is TGCGCCAGCAGCGAGGGTCCGCTTGGAAACACCATATATTTT.

A single count supports this clone. The gene calls are TRBV10-2 and TRBJ1-1; D might be TRBD1 (5 bases). CDR1 and CDR2 from the germline V gene are WSHSY and SAAADI. Trimming cost V 3 bases and J 0 bases, with 8 bases left between them. The length of the CDR3 is 14 residues. The CDR3 DNA is TGCGCCAGCAGTGAAAACAGGTTGAACACTGAAGCTTTCTTT. Translating gives CASSENRLNTEAFF.

This clone has more than one count but fewer than ten. The chain carries TRBV18 and TRBJ2-1; D not resolved. The length of the CDR3 is 14 residues. The V end was cut by 2 bases, the J end by 10 bases, with 15 bases between. Germline V gene data show CDR1 as KGHSH and CDR2 as LQKENI. The CDR3 DNA reads as TGTGCCAGCTCACCAGGGAAGGGAATTTCGGAGCAGTTCTTC. It specifies CASSPGKGISEQFF.

The rearrangement uses TRBV6-8 and TRBJ2-2; D perhaps matches TRBD1 (6 bases). Trimming left V 7 bases short and J 4 bases short, with 10 bases between. The germline CDR1 and CDR2 sequences are MNHGY and SAAAGT. The CDR3 loop spans 13 amino acids. CDR3 sequence: CASNRVATGELFF. The CDR3 region has the DNA TGTGCCAGCAACAGGGTGGCCACCGGGGAGCTGTTTTTT.

The chain carries TRBV5-1 and TRBJ1-2; 8 bases match TRBD1. The length of the CDR3 is 14 residues. V was pared by 3 bases and J by 8 bases, with 9 bases of the junction left unmatched. The V gene's germline CDR1 is SGHRS and CDR2 YFSETQ. CDR3 residues: CASSSPDREEGYTF. The CDR3, as DNA: TGCGCCAGCAGCTCCCCGGACAGGGAGGAAGGCTACACCTTC. The full variable domain, completed using reference TRBV5-1 and TRBJ1-2, is KAGVTQTPRYLIKTRGQQVTLSCSPISGHRSVSWYQQTPGQGLQFLFEYFSETQRNKGNFPGRFSGRQFSNSRSEMNVSTLELGDSALYLCASSSPDREEGYTFGSGTRLTVV.

The CDR3 here is CASSIGRGDEQYF. The CDR3 bases are TGTGCCAGTAGTATAGGGCGGGGGGACGAGCAGTACTTC. The chain links TRBV19 to TRBJ2-7, with 8 bases that match TRBD2. The CDR3 spans 13 residues. The V gene end was trimmed by 1 base and the J gene end by 5 bases; junction bases not matched to a gene: 1. Germline CDR1 LNHDA, CDR2 SQIVND (reference sequence).

The chain couples TRBV14 to TRBJ1-1, with D perhaps matching TRBD1 (5 bases). CDR1 is SGHDN, CDR2 FVKESK, per germline. The CDR3 sequence is 13 residues long. Trimming removed 5 bases from V and 4 bases from J, with 11 bases in between. DNA of the CDR3: TGTGCCAGCAGCGGCGGGGGGGGCACTGAAGCTTTCTTT. Its protein is CASSGGGGTEAFF. The whole variable domain, remainder taken from reference TRBV14 and TRBJ1-1, is EAGVTQFPSHSVIEKGQTVTLRCDPISGHDNLYWYRRVMGKEIKFLLHFVKESKQDESGMPNNRFLAERTGGTYSTLKVQPAELEDSGVYFCASSGGGGTEAFFGQGTRLTVV.

The V call is TRBV15, the J call TRBJ1-3; D is unclear. This CDR3 has 14 amino acids. V was shortened by 3 bases and J by 4 bases, with 10 bases between the two germline ends. From germline, CDR1 is LNHNV and CDR2 YYDKDF (reference sequence). The CDR3 region is CATSRGVGGNTIYF. CDR3 nucleotides: TGTGCCACCAGCAGGGGCGTCGGGGGAAACACCATATATTTT.

The rearrangement joins TRBV6-8 to TRBJ1-1; 7 positions match TRBD1. The length of the CDR3 is 17 residues. Unmatched junction bases numbered 10, after V lost 2 bases and J lost 1 base. The germline V gene encodes CDR1 MNHGY and CDR2 SAAAGT. CDR3 loop: CASSYLQGGTANTEAFF. The CDR3 DNA sequence: TGTGCCAGCAGTTACCTCCAAGGAGGGACAGCGAACACTGAAGCTTTCTTT.

This clone has only one observation. The gene calls are TRBV18 and TRBJ1-1, with D possibly TRBD1 on 5 matching bases. From germline, CDR1 is KGHSH and CDR2 LQKENI. The length of the CDR3 is 13 residues. Trimming pared 3 bases from V and 8 bases from J, leaving 13 bases between. CDR3 amino acids: CASSPMEGSEAFF. Written as DNA, the CDR3 is TGTGCCAGCTCACCTATGGAGGGGTCCGAAGCTTTCTTT.

The chain has TRBV15 and TRBJ2-7, with D unclear. CDR1 LNHNV and CDR2 YYDKDF come from the germline V gene (reference sequence). CDR3 length: 15 residues. The V and J ends lost 6 bases and 0 bases respectively, with 15 bases between them. CDR3 bases: TGTGCCACCAGTCCCTCTTACGGGCCCTCCTACGAGCAGTACTTC. The encoded protein is CATSPSYGPSYEQYF.

V is TRBV9 and J is TRBJ1-1; D unresolved. The CDR3 consists of 15 residues. Germline CDR1 reads SGDLS; CDR2 reads YYNGEE. The V end was cut by 0 bases, the J end by 5 bases, with 14 bases between. CDR3 residues: CASSVGRAHGTEAFF. The CDR3 region has the DNA TGTGCCAGCAGCGTAGGACGAGCCCACGGGACTGAAGCTTTCTTT.

The chain combines TRBV14 with TRBJ2-7; 7 bases agree with TRBD2. This CDR3 has 15 amino acids. Germline V gives CDR1 SGHDN, CDR2 FVKESK. The ends lost 6 bases at V and 4 bases at J; junction bases unmatched: 12. For the CDR3, the DNA is TGTGCCAGCAGTTCTATGGCAGCGGGGCTTTACGAGCAGTACTTC. This translates into CASSSMAAGLYEQYF.

V and J are TRBV28 and TRBJ2-3; D not certain. This CDR3 has 12 amino acids. Trimming pared 3 bases from V and 7 bases from J, leaving 8 bases between. Looked up from germline, CDR1 is MDHEN and CDR2 is SYDVKM. This chain's CDR3 is CASSFTLNTQYF. The CDR3, as DNA: TGTGCCAGCAGTTTTACTCTAAATACGCAGTATTTT.

This clone was counted only a few times. The genes are TRBV11-3 and TRBJ2-2, with 7 nucleotides matching TRBD2. The CDR3 has 15 residues. Germline V gives CDR1 SGHNT, CDR2 YENEEA. V gave up 5 bases and J gave up 6 bases; unmatched junction bases: 9. DNA of the CDR3: TGTGCCAGCAGCCCCCGACGCGGGAGCCCCGGGGAGCTGTTTTTT. It is translated as CASSPRRGSPGELFF.

This sequence joins TRBV10-2 and TRBJ2-5, with 7 bases fitting TRBD1. V shed 6 bases and J 7 bases; nucleotides not matched to a gene: 8. This CDR3 contains 13 residues. Germline V gives CDR1 WSHSY, CDR2 SAAADI. The CDR3 spells CASSRQGIGTQYF. Here the CDR3 DNA reads TGCGCCAGCAGCCGACAGGGAATTGGGACCCAGTACTTC.